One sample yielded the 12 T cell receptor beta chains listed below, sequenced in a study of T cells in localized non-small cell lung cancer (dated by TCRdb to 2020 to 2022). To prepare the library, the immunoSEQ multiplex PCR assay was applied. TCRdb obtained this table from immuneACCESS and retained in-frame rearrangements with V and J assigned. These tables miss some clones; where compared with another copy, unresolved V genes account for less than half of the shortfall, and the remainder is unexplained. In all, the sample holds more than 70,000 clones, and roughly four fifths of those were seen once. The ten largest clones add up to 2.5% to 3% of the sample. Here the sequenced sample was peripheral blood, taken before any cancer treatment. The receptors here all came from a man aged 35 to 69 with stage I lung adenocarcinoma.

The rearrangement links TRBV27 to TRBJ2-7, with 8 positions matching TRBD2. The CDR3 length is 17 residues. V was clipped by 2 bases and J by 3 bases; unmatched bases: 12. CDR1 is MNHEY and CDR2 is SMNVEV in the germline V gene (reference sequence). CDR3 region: CASSLRGGAGLFYEQYF. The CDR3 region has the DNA TGTGCCAGCAGTTTACGGGGGGGTGCCGGACTGTTCTACGAGCAGTACTTC.

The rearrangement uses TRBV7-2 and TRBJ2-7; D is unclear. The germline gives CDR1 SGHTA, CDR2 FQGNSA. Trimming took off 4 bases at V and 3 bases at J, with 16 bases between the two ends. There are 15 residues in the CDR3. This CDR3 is CASSSPSRTLYEQYF. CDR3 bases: TGTGCCAGCAGCTCCCCCTCCCGGACGCTCTACGAGCAGTACTTC.

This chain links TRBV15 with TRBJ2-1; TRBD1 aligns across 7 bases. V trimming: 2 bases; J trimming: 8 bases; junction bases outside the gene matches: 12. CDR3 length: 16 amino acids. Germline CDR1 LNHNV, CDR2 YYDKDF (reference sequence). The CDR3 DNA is TGTGCCACCAGCAGAACCTTGGGACAGAGTAACCATGAGCAGTTCTTC. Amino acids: CATSRTLGQSNHEQFF.

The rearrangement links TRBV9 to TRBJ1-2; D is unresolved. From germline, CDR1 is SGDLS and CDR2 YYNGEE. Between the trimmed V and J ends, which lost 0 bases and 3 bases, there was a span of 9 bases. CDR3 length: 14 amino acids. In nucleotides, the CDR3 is TGTGCCAGCAGCGTAGCCCCCGAGTACTATGGCTACACCTTC. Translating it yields CASSVAPEYYGYTF.

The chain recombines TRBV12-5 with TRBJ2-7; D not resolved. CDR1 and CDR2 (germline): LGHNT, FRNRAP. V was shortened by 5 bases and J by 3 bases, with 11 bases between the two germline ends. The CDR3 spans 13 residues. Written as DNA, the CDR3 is TGTGCTAGTGGTCTGGGATCCCTCTACGAGCAGTACTTC. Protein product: CASGLGSLYEQYF.

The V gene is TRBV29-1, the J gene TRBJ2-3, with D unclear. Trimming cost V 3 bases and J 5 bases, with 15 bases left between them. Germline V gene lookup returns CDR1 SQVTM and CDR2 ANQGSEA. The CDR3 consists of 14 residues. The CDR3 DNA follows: TGCAGCGTTGATGAGAGAGTGGACGGAGATACGCAGTATTTT. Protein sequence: CSVDERVDGDTQYF.

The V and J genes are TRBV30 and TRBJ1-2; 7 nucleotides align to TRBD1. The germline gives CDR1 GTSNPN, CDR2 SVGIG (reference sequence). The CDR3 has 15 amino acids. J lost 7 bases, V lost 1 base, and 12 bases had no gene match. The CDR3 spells CAWSGAGGFFGGYTF. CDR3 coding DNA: TGTGCCTGGAGTGGAGCAGGGGGTTTTTTTGGTGGCTACACCTTC.

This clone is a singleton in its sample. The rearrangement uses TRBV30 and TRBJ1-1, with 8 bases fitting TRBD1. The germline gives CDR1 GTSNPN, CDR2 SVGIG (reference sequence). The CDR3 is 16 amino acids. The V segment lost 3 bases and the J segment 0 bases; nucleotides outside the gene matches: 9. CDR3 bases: TGTGCCTGGAGGGGACAGGCGGGGGCCATGAACACTGAAGCTTTCTTT. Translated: CAWRGQAGAMNTEAFF. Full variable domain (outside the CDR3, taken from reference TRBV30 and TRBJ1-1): SQTIHQWPATLVQPVGSPLSLECTVEGTSNPNLYWYRQAAGRGLQLLFYSVGIGQISSEVPQNLSASRPQDRQFILSSKKLLLSDSGFYLCAWRGQAGAMNTEAFFGQGTRLTVV.

This CDR3 is CASSHPPRAADNTGELFF. The CDR3 DNA reads as TGCGCCAGCAGCCATCCTCCCAGGGCGGCAGATAACACCGGGGAGCTGTTTTTT. This chain uses TRBV4-1 with TRBJ2-2, with D perhaps matching TRBD1 (5 bases). V was trimmed by 3 bases and J by 2 bases, leaving 19 bases between them. Germline V gives CDR1 MGHRA, CDR2 YSYEKL. CDR3 length: 18 amino acids.

CDR3 sequence reads: CAITLGGSNIQYF. CDR3 nucleotide sequence: TGTGCCATTACACTCGGGGGGTCTAACATTCAGTACTTC. The genes are TRBV2 and TRBJ2-4; the match to TRBD2 covers 7 bases. Germline V gene lookup returns CDR1 SNHLY and CDR2 FYNNEI. The CDR3 length is 13 residues. After removal of 10 bases from V and 7 bases from J, the junction contained 10 bases not matched to a gene. The full variable domain, its missing parts supplied by reference TRBV2 and TRBJ2-4, is EPEVTQTPSHQVTQMGQEVILRCVPISNHLYFYWYRQILGQKVEFLVSFYNNEISEKSEIFDDQFSVERPDGSNFTLKIRSTKLEDSAMYFCAITLGGSNIQYFGAGTRLSVL.

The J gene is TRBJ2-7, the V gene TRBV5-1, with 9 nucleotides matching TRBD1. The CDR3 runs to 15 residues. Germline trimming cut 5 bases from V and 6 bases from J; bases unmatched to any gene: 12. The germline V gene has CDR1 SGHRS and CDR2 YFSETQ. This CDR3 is CASRMSGQGGSEQYF. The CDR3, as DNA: TGCGCCAGCAGGATGTCGGGACAGGGAGGGAGCGAGCAGTACTTC.

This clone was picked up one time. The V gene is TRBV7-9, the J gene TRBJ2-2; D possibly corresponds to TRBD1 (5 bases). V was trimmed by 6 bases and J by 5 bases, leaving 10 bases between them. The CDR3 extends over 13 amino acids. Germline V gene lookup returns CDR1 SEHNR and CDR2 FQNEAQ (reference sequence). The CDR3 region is CASRSSGTGELFF. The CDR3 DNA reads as TGTGCCAGCAGGAGTTCAGGGACCGGGGAGCTGTTTTTT.